A single sample gave rise to the 18 T cell receptor beta chains below, sequenced in a study of CD8 T cells in Susac syndrome. A quantity of roughly 0.5 to 1 ug RNA underwent reverse transcription using random hexamers. TCRdb reprocessed the immunoSEQ multiplex PCR reads via MiXCR and lists one record per CDR3 protein. This sample has 120,000 to 150,000 distinct CDR3 sequences; 94% occur once, and the top ten carry around 0.29%. Sequences were obtained from CD8+ T cells from PBMCs. These TCRs come from a human donor in good health.

This clonotype was detected only once. The rearrangement links TRBV27 to TRBJ1-1; D possibly corresponds to TRBD1 (6 bases). Germline V gene data show CDR1 as MNHEY and CDR2 as SMNVEV (reference sequence). The V and J ends lost 4 bases and 1 base respectively, with 13 bases between them. The CDR3 is 15 residues long. CDR3 DNA: TGTGCCAGCAGTTCTCCGGGACAAAGGAACACTGAAGCTTTCTTT. As protein: CASSSPGQRNTEAFF.

CDR3 residues: CASSLQLYNEQFF. The CDR3 coding sequence is TGTGCCAGCAGTTTACAGCTCTACAATGAGCAGTTCTTC. The chain has TRBV28 and TRBJ2-1; D not resolved. Between the trimmed V and J ends, which lost 2 bases and 3 bases, there was a span of 5 bases. Germline CDR1 MDHEN, CDR2 SYDVKM. CDR3 length: 13 residues. The full variable domain, rest sourced from reference TRBV28 and TRBJ2-1, is DVKVTQSSRYLVKRTGEKVFLECVQDMDHENMFWYRQDPGLGLRLIYFSYDVKMKEKGDIPEGYSVSREKKERFSLILESASTNQTSMYLCASSLQLYNEQFFGPGTRLTVL.

The chain couples TRBV11-2 to TRBJ2-5; 7 bases map to TRBD1. Looked up from germline, CDR1 is SGHAT and CDR2 is FQNNGV. The CDR3 has 16 amino acids. V lost 0 bases and J lost 4; bases outside the gene matches: 8. The CDR3 here is CASSLELQGSGETQYF. The CDR3 DNA reads as TGTGCCAGCAGCTTAGAGCTACAGGGGAGTGGAGAGACCCAGTACTTC.

The rearrangement uses TRBV4-3 and TRBJ2-2; D is ambiguous. The germline V gene has CDR1 LGHNA and CDR2 YSLEER. CDR3 length equals 15 residues. Trimming pared 1 base from V and 0 bases from J, leaving 6 bases between. CDR3 in DNA: TGCGCCAGCAGCCAAGTTCGGCCGAACACCGGGGAGCTGTTTTTT. Translating it yields CASSQVRPNTGELFF.

V and J are TRBV4-1 and TRBJ2-7, with a possible D match to TRBD1 (5 bases). This CDR3 has 13 amino acids. Trimming took 3 bases from V and 0 from J, leaving 6 bases between them. CDR1 is MGHRA, CDR2 YSYEKL, per germline. CDR3 in amino acids: CASSQTVSYEQYF. The DNA of the CDR3 is TGCGCCAGCAGCCAGACAGTCTCCTACGAGCAGTACTTC.

The chain has TRBV24-1 and TRBJ2-7, with D perhaps given as TRBD1 or TRBD2 (6 bases each). The CDR3 length is 13 residues. Trimming cost V 5 bases and J 2 bases, with 9 bases left between them. Germline CDR1 KGHDR, CDR2 SFDVKD. CDR3 DNA sequence: TGTGCCACCAGTGGGCGGGACACCTACGAGCAGTACTTC. Encoded protein: CATSGRDTYEQYF.

The chain has TRBV29-1 and TRBJ2-7, with TRBD2 matching over 7 bases. Germline V gene sequence: CDR1 SQVTM, CDR2 ANQGSEA. V lost 3 bases to trimming and J lost 3 bases; unmatched junction nucleotides: 23. This CDR3 has 19 residues. The CDR3 loop is CSVEKRGVGISAGVYEQYF. The CDR3 coding sequence is TGCAGCGTTGAGAAACGAGGGGTTGGTATATCGGCGGGAGTCTACGAGCAGTACTTC.

V gene TRBV6-6 combines with J gene TRBJ2-1; no definite D call. The germline V gene encodes CDR1 MNHNY and CDR2 SVGAGI (reference sequence). V was trimmed by 4 bases and J by 7 bases, leaving 8 bases between them. The CDR3 loop spans 12 amino acids. For the CDR3, the DNA is TGTGCCAGCAGTTCAGGCCTAAATGAGCAGTTCTTC. Its translation is CASSSGLNEQFF.

V and J are TRBV3-1 and TRBJ2-7, with 11 bases lining up with TRBD2. Trimming removed 5 bases from V and 0 bases from J; junction bases left unmatched: 9. Germline CDR1 reads LGHDT; CDR2 reads YNNKEL (reference sequence). The CDR3 length is 17 residues. The CDR3 DNA reads TGTGCCAGCAGCTTGGGGGGACTAGCGGCCTTCTCCTACGAGCAGTACTTC. Protein sequence: CASSLGGLAAFSYEQYF.

The chain joins TRBV29-1 to TRBJ2-2, with 14 positions matching TRBD2. V was pared by 4 bases and J by 7 bases, with 5 bases of the junction left unmatched. The CDR3 consists of 15 residues. Germline V CDR1 and CDR2: SQVTM, ANQGSEA. The CDR3 region has the DNA TGCAGCGTTGCATCGGGACTAGCGGGAGTCGGGGAGCTGTTTTTT. Encoded protein: CSVASGLAGVGELFF.

V usage is TRBV7-9 and J usage is TRBJ2-1; 9 nucleotides agree with TRBD2. V shed 5 bases and J 8 bases; nucleotides not matched to a gene: 13. The germline V gene has CDR1 SEHNR and CDR2 FQNEAQ (reference sequence). The CDR3 has 16 amino acids. This CDR3 reads CASSIRLAETRHEQFF. The CDR3 nucleotides are TGTGCCAGCAGCATAAGACTAGCGGAGACGCGCCATGAGCAGTTCTTC.

The chain uses TRBV4-1 and TRBJ2-1; tentatively, D is TRBD1 (6 bases). CDR1 is MGHRA, CDR2 YSYEKL, per germline. This CDR3 is built from 15 residues. V dropped 0 bases and J dropped 3 bases, with 9 bases sitting between them. CDR3 DNA: TGCGCCAGCAGCCAAGATAGGGGACACTACAATGAGCAGTTCTTC. Translating it yields CASSQDRGHYNEQFF.

The chain employs TRBV6-2 or TRBV6-3 and TRBJ2-1; 7 bases align to TRBD2. The CDR3 sequence is 15 residues long. Germline CDR1 MNHEY, CDR2 SVGEGT. V trimming: 6 bases; J trimming: 0 bases; junction bases outside the gene matches: 5. CDR3 nucleotide sequence: TGTGCCAGCAGGGTCGGCGGGAGCTCCTACAATGAGCAGTTCTTC. Translated, it gives CASRVGGSSYNEQFF.

This chain links TRBV13 with TRBJ2-2; D call uncertain. Germline loops: CDR1 PRHDT, CDR2 FYEKMQ (reference sequence). The germline V and J ends were trimmed by 7 bases and 2 bases, with 14 bases remaining between them. The CDR3 contains 15 residues. For the CDR3, the DNA is TGTGCCAGCACCCAACAAGAGGTCAACACCGGGGAGCTGTTTTTT. It encodes CASTQQEVNTGELFF.

The chain joins TRBV30 to TRBJ1-4, with a possible D match to TRBD1 (6 bases). Trimming pared 2 bases from V and 6 bases from J, leaving 10 bases between. CDR3 length: 13 amino acids. Germline V gene lookup returns CDR1 GTSNPN and CDR2 SVGIG (reference sequence). The CDR3 loop is CAWSPGVDEKLFF. The CDR3 DNA is TGTGCCTGGAGTCCAGGGGTGGATGAAAAACTGTTTTTT.

The chain employs TRBV24-1 and TRBJ2-3; D may be TRBD2 (5 bases). The CDR3 totals 15 residues. Germline V CDR1 and CDR2: KGHDR, SFDVKD. The ends were cut back, 4 bases at V and 0 bases at J, with 10 bases in the middle. CDR3 sequence: CATSDRTYSTDTQYF. CDR3 bases: TGTGCCACCAGTGACCGGACTTATAGCACAGATACGCAGTATTTT.

The chain has TRBV30 and TRBJ1-1; no reliable D call. V dropped 0 bases and J dropped 4 bases, with 9 bases sitting between them. The CDR3 runs to 13 residues. Per germline, CDR1 GTSNPN and CDR2 SVGIG (reference sequence). Here the CDR3 DNA reads TGTGCCTGGAGTGTACTCGGGGTCACTGAAGCTTTCTTT. This translates into CAWSVLGVTEAFF.

The chain couples TRBV27 to TRBJ1-2, with no clear D. V gave up 1 base and J gave up 5 bases, with 8 bases separating them. This CDR3 has 13 residues. Per germline, CDR1 MNHEY and CDR2 SMNVEV (reference sequence). CDR3: CASSLLTRYGYTF. The CDR3 DNA sequence: TGTGCCAGCAGTTTATTGACACGATATGGCTACACCTTC.